This T cell receptor beta chain was recorded in a study of T cell responses to AZD1222 COVID-19 vaccine. The study's findings and limits: Increases in Spike-specific TCR breadth and depth were seen after two AZD1222 doses. Scientists sampled the repertoires only once the peak T cell response had passed.

CDR3 length equals 15 residues. Trimming at V came to 2 bases and at J to 6 bases, leaving 8 bases not matched to a gene. In germline, CDR1 is MGHDK, CDR2 SYGVNS. Comment on this clone: Its antigen remains unidentified.

Sequenced by immunoSEQ multiplex PCR; TCRdb stores in-frame clones only, minus some. The table shows about 75,000 clones, with 70% to 90% occurring only once. The V call is TRBV25-1, the J call TRBJ2-5, with TRBD1 matching over 8 bases. The sequence came from an adult who received the MenACWY meningococcal vaccine as a control. This material consisted of peripheral blood, taken 28 days after the second dose of the MenACWY control vaccine. Here the CDR3 DNA reads TGTGCCAGCAGTGAACCCCAGGGGGCCATGAAGACCCAGTACTTC. Its translation is CASSEPQGAMKTQYF. The complete variable domain, with remaining parts taken from reference TRBV25-1 and TRBJ2-5, reads EADIYQTPRYLVIGTGKKITLECSQTMGHDKMYWYQQDPGMELHLIHYSYGVNSTEKGDLSSESTVSRIRTEHFPLTLESARPSHTSQYLCASSEPQGAMKTQYFGPGTRLLVL.